The 27 T cell receptor beta chains listed next were all sequenced from one sample in a study of post-analysis software for immune sequencing data. Study-wide results and limits: Controls had lower frequencies than patients of roughly five TRBV segments, which included TRBV5-6, TRBV5-1 and TRBV20-1.

Included in the TCR beta cDNA libraries were unique molecular identifiers. TCRdb passed the PCR reads through MiXCR, listing each CDR3 protein once. The sample carries about 820,000 distinct CDR3 sequences, around 53% recorded once. Antigens for these TCRs are unknown. Source material: blood. These receptors originate from a girl between 10 and 17 years old with multiple sclerosis.

The CDR3 sequence is CASSLAGMFNEQFF. The CDR3 bases are TGTGCCAGCAGTTTGGCAGGGATGTTCAATGAGCAGTTCTTC. This chain joins TRBV6-6 and TRBJ2-1, with D tentatively TRBD1 (5 bases). V was clipped by 4 bases and J by 6 bases, with 13 bases between them. Germline values: CDR1 MNHNY, CDR2 SVGAGI (reference sequence). CDR3 length: 14 amino acids.

The chain uses TRBV6-1 and TRBJ2-1; the D is unclear. V was trimmed by 4 bases and J by 2 bases, leaving 6 bases between them. Germline CDR1 and CDR2: MNHNS and SASEGT. The CDR3 has 13 amino acids. For the CDR3, the DNA is TGTGCCAGCAGTGGGGTTACCTACAATGAGCAGTTCTTC. This codes for CASSGVTYNEQFF.

This clonotype was picked up a small number of times. This chain joins TRBV2 and TRBJ2-4, with a weak D call TRBD2 (5 bases). The V gene's germline CDR1 is SNHLY and CDR2 FYNNEI. The CDR3 consists of 12 residues. V lost 9 bases to trimming and J lost 4 bases, with 10 bases between them. The CDR3 protein is CASLGVKNIQYF. DNA of the CDR3: TGTGCCAGTCTCGGGGTAAAAAACATTCAGTACTTC.

There are a few counts of this clonotype. The rearrangement uses TRBV6-5 and TRBJ2-3, with 7 bases aligning to TRBD2. Trimming at V came to 2 bases and at J to 6 bases, leaving 2 bases not matched to a gene. The V gene's germline CDR1 is MNHEY and CDR2 SVGAGI. There are 13 residues in the CDR3. CDR3 nucleotides: TGTGCCAGCAGTTACGAGGGAGGGGATACGCAGTATTTT. Translation gives CASSYEGGDTQYF.

The chain is built from TRBV29-1 and TRBJ1-2; D is uncertain. Trimming pared 3 bases from V and 4 bases from J, leaving 12 bases between. Per the germline V gene, CDR1 is SQVTM and CDR2 is ANQGSEA. The CDR3 contains 13 residues. The CDR3 loop is CSVDANVLYGYTF. Written as DNA, the CDR3 is TGCAGCGTTGATGCCAACGTCCTCTATGGCTACACCTTC.

This clonotype was observed a single time. This sequence joins TRBV7-2 and TRBJ2-7; D gene unclear. CDR1 is SGHTA, CDR2 FQGNSA, per germline. Between the trimmed V and J ends, which lost 7 bases and 5 bases, there was a span of 9 bases. The CDR3 has 11 residues. The chain's CDR3 is CASMMRNEQYF. In DNA form, the CDR3 reads TGTGCCAGCATGATGAGGAACGAGCAGTACTTC. Full variable domain (remainder filled in from reference TRBV7-2 and TRBJ2-7): GAGVSQSPSNKVTEKGKDVELRCDPISGHTALYWYRQSLGQGLEFLIYFQGNSAPDKSGLPSDRFSAERTGGSVSTLTIQRTQQEDSAVYLCASMMRNEQYFGPGTRLTVT.

This chain connects TRBV18 to TRBJ2-7; TRBD1 matches at 7 bases. The CDR3 extends over 14 amino acids. Germline values: CDR1 KGHSH, CDR2 LQKENI. After removal of 10 bases from V and 0 bases from J, the junction contained 9 bases not matched to a gene. The CDR3 nucleotides read TGTGCCACCTCGGAGACAGGGCCCTCCTACGAGCAGTACTTC. This sequence encodes CATSETGPSYEQYF.

This rearrangement joins TRBV20-1 to TRBJ2-7; 10 nucleotides agree with TRBD2. The end of the DNA aligns better with TRBJ2-5, so the J call may be wrong. The CDR3 is 15 amino acids. Per germline, CDR1 DFQATT and CDR2 SNEGSKA (reference sequence). Here the CDR3 reads CSARGGLAGAETQYF. CDR3 bases: TGCAGTGCTAGAGGGGGCCTAGCGGGAGCGGAGACCCAGTACTTC.

This clonotype was seen only a few times. V is TRBV5-1 and J is TRBJ2-5, with D uncertain. Trimming took 2 bases from V and 4 from J, leaving 15 bases between them. The CDR3 length is 15 residues. Germline V gene lookup returns CDR1 SGHRS and CDR2 YFSETQ. CDR3 sequence (DNA): TGCGCCAGCAGCTTCCCCCTCCGGCAGCCAGAGACCCAGTACTTC. This translates into CASSFPLRQPETQYF.

The chain couples TRBV24-1 to TRBJ2-1; TRBD1 aligns across 7 bases. The CDR3 extends over 17 amino acids. Looked up from germline, CDR1 is KGHDR and CDR2 is SFDVKD. Trimming took 2 bases from V and 5 from J; bases not matched to a gene: 11. The CDR3 here is CATSDSRPDRVNNEQFF. CDR3 sequence (DNA): TGTGCCACCAGTGATTCCCGTCCCGACAGGGTTAACAATGAGCAGTTCTTC.

This clonotype appeared a single time. The chain recombines TRBV3-1 with TRBJ2-3; 9 positions match TRBD2. Germline values: CDR1 LGHDT, CDR2 YNNKEL (reference sequence). With 2 bases clipped from V and 4 bases from J, the junction kept 10 bases outside the gene matches. The CDR3 covers 17 residues. The CDR3 sequence: CASSQQISGTSPDTQYF. The CDR3 bases are TGTGCCAGCAGCCAACAAATCTCCGGGACTAGCCCAGATACGCAGTATTTT.

The CDR3 DNA reads TGTGCCAGCAGTCCCCGGGGCGGTGAGCAGTTCTTC. It translates to CASSPRGGEQFF. The genes are TRBV12-3 or TRBV12-4 and TRBJ2-1, with D perhaps being TRBD1 or TRBD2 (5 bases each). This CDR3 has 12 residues. Trimming took off 5 bases at V and 9 bases at J, with 11 bases between the two ends.

The rearrangement joins TRBV20-1 to TRBJ2-7, with D perhaps TRBD2 (7 bases). Between the trimmed V and J ends, which lost 6 bases and 12 bases, there was a span of 18 bases. CDR1 is DFQATT and CDR2 is SNEGSKA in the germline V gene (reference sequence). The CDR3 is 11 amino acids. The CDR3 here is CSAARGGGAYF. The CDR3 nucleotides read TGCAGTGCCGCTCGGGGAGGGGGTGCGTACTTC.

Only a few counts were recorded for this clonotype. This chain links TRBV29-1 with TRBJ2-5; 10 bases agree with TRBD1. The better agreement between TRBJ2-7 and the DNA end casts doubt on the J call. The CDR3 is made up of 17 amino acids. Germline V gene lookup returns CDR1 SQVTM and CDR2 ANQGSEA. CDR3 residues: CSVRGTGAARGTYEQYF. Here the CDR3 DNA reads TGCAGCGTTAGAGGGACAGGGGCTGCGCGAGGAACTTACGAGCAGTACTTC.

The chain recombines TRBV3-1 with TRBJ1-6; unclear D gene. Germline V gene sequence: CDR1 LGHDT, CDR2 YNNKEL (reference sequence). This CDR3 comprises 12 residues. The V end lost 9 bases, the J end lost 9 bases, and 12 bases lay between the germline ends. The CDR3 DNA is TGTGCCAGTCGGACCTTCGGTTCACCCCTCCACTTT. Residues: CASRTFGSPLHF.

V is TRBV15 and J is TRBJ2-3; 9 positions agree with TRBD2. Per germline, CDR1 LNHNV and CDR2 YYDKDF (reference sequence). This CDR3 is 19 amino acids long. V gave up 1 base and J gave up 0 bases; unmatched junction bases: 11. The CDR3 DNA reads as TGTGCCACCAGCAGAGTGGTGGGCCTAGCGGGGTCTAGCACAGATACGCAGTATTTT. Translating it yields CATSRVVGLAGSSTDTQYF.

The V gene is TRBV5-1, the J gene TRBJ2-1, with a possible D match to TRBD2 (7 bases). The CDR3 spans 12 residues. V was shortened by 6 bases and J by 10 bases, with 14 bases between the two germline ends. Germline values: CDR1 SGHRS, CDR2 YFSETQ. This CDR3 reads CASTLGGAEQFF. For the CDR3, the DNA is TGCGCCAGCACTCTTGGGGGGGCCGAGCAGTTCTTC.

The rearrangement joins TRBV9 to TRBJ2-1; TRBD2 aligns across 7 bases. Germline V gene data show CDR1 as SGDLS and CDR2 as YYNGEE. V dropped 0 bases and J dropped 2; count of bases not matched to a gene: 2. The CDR3 loop spans 15 amino acids. The CDR3 DNA reads TGTGCCAGCAGCGTAGATGCGGGGGCCTACAATGAGCAGTTCTTC. Protein sequence: CASSVDAGAYNEQFF.

This clonotype was observed once. The V gene is TRBV27, the J gene TRBJ1-1, with a tentative D call TRBD1 (5 bases). The V and J ends lost 1 base and 0 bases respectively, with 9 bases between them. This CDR3 region has 15 residues. Germline assignment: CDR1 MNHEY and CDR2 SMNVEV (reference sequence). The CDR3 DNA is TGTGCCAGCAGTTTATGGTCAGGGATGAACACTGAAGCTTTCTTT. Translated, it gives CASSLWSGMNTEAFF.

The chain employs TRBV7-8 and TRBJ2-4; D is unclear. CDR3 length: 19 amino acids. V was clipped by 0 bases and J by 0 bases, with 18 bases between them. Per germline, CDR1 SGHVS and CDR2 FQNEAQ. CDR3: CASSLALPVRPIAKNIQYF. CDR3 bases: TGTGCCAGCAGCTTAGCGCTTCCCGTTAGGCCAATAGCCAAAAACATTCAGTACTTC.

V usage is TRBV18 and J usage is TRBJ2-7, with no clear D. The germline V and J ends were trimmed by 5 bases and 3 bases, with 11 bases remaining between them. This CDR3 has 13 amino acids. CDR1 KGHSH and CDR2 LQKENI come from the germline V gene. The CDR3 is CASSNGLLYEQYF. DNA for the CDR3: TGTGCCAGCTCAAACGGGCTCCTCTACGAGCAGTACTTC.

The genes are TRBV20-1 and TRBJ2-3; maybe TRBD2 (5 bases). CDR1 and CDR2 (germline): DFQATT, SNEGSKA (reference sequence). V lost 5 bases and J lost 0, with 15 bases in between. The CDR3 runs to 15 residues. The CDR3 nucleotides are TGCAGTGCTGAGGGAAGAGCTTCTAGCACAGATACGCAGTATTTT. Amino acids: CSAEGRASSTDTQYF.

The chain uses TRBV13 and TRBJ2-4; 13 nucleotides match TRBD2. The J call is in doubt because the DNA end fits TRBJ2-5 better. CDR1 is PRHDT, CDR2 FYEKMQ, per germline (reference sequence). This CDR3 is 18 amino acids long. CDR3 DNA sequence: TGTGCCAGCAGCTCCCGACTAGCGGGAGGCCTTCTTGAAGAGACCCAGTACTTC. Translation gives CASSSRLAGGLLEETQYF.

This clonotype was seen only a few times. The chain couples TRBV4-1 to TRBJ2-1, with D maybe TRBD1 (5 bases). The end of the DNA fits TRBJ2-7 better, so the J call may be wrong. CDR1 and CDR2 from the germline V gene are MGHRA and YSYEKL. The CDR3 is 14 amino acids. CDR3 amino acids: CASSQQGMLDEQYF. In DNA, the CDR3 is TGCGCCAGCAGCCAACAGGGTATGCTAGACGAGCAGTACTTC.

The J gene is TRBJ2-3, the V gene TRBV29-1, with a tentative D call TRBD1 (6 bases). Trimming stripped 8 bases from V and 2 bases from J, with 14 bases between. This CDR3 is 13 amino acids long. Germline values: CDR1 SQVTM, CDR2 ANQGSEA. CDR3 coding DNA: TGCAGCACGGTCAGGGGAATCACAGATACGCAGTATTTT. Protein sequence: CSTVRGITDTQYF.

Only one count was recorded for this clonotype. The chain employs TRBV7-9 and TRBJ2-7; D ambiguous. V lost 1 base to trimming and J lost 0 bases, with 10 bases between them. The CDR3 runs 15 residues. Germline V lookup: CDR1 SEHNR, CDR2 FQNEAQ (reference sequence). The DNA for the CDR3 is TGTGCCAGCAGCTTAGGAACAGCCAACTCCTACGAGCAGTACTTC. It translates to CASSLGTANSYEQYF.

The chain links TRBV9 to TRBJ2-5; TRBD2 matches 7 bases. Germline-derived CDR1 and CDR2 are SGDLS and YYNGEE. The V segment lost 0 bases and the J segment 7 bases; nucleotides outside the gene matches: 9. The CDR3 consists of 15 residues. CDR3 coding DNA: TGTGCCAGCAGCGTAGGTAGCGGGTCCGGGGGGACCCAGTACTTC. Its translation is CASSVGSGSGGTQYF.